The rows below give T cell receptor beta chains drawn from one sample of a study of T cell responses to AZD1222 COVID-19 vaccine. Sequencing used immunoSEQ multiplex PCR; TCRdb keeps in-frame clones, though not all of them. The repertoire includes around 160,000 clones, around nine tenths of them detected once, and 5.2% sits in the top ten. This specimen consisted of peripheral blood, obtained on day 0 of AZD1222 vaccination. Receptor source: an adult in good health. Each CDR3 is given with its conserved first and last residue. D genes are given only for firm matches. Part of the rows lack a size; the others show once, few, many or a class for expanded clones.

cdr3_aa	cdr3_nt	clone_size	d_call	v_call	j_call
CASSEARGGKGGELFF	TGTGCCAGCAGTGAAGCCAGAGGGGGGAAGGGCGGGGAGCTGTTTTTT	.	.	TRBV2	TRBJ2-2
CASSFQTVLNQPQHF	TGTGCCAGCAGTTTCCAGACCGTACTTAATCAGCCCCAGCATTTT	.	.	TRBV28	TRBJ1-5
CASSAEGGIRYGYTF	TGTGCCAGCAGCGCCGAGGGGGGCATCCGCTATGGCTACACCTTC	.	.	TRBV9	TRBJ1-2
CSVRFLYGYTF	TGCAGCGTCAGGTTTCTCTATGGCTACACCTTC	.	.	TRBV29-1	TRBJ1-2
CASSPRKGKGPTGELFF	TGTGCCAGCAGTCCCCGGAAGGGTAAGGGCCCTACCGGGGAGCTGTTTTTT	.	.	TRBV28	TRBJ2-2
CASSPQDRGFLEQYF	TGTGCCAGTAGTCCCCAGGACAGGGGGTTTCTCGAGCAGTACTTC	.	TRBD1	TRBV19	TRBJ2-7
CATSDLDSYEQYF	TGTGCCACCAGTGACCTTGACAGTTACGAGCAGTACTTC	.	.	TRBV24-1	TRBJ2-7
CASSQDAGGTEAFF	TGTGCCAGCAGCCAAGACGCAGGGGGTACTGAAGCTTTCTTT	once	TRBD1	TRBV3-1/TRBV3-2	TRBJ1-1
CALRRGTYNEQFF	TGTGCCTTGAGACGGGGAACCTACAATGAGCAGTTCTTC	once	.	TRBV6-6	TRBJ2-1
CASRNSGSYEQYF	TGTGCCAGCAGGAATAGCGGGAGTTACGAGCAGTACTTC	.	TRBD2	TRBV28	TRBJ2-7
CASRFTAAPLYEQYF	TGTGCCAGCAGGTTTACTGCCGCCCCTCTCTACGAGCAGTACTTC	.	.	TRBV2	TRBJ2-7
CASSQDSRRGATGNTIYF	TGCGCCAGCAGCCAAGACTCTCGACGGGGGGCGACTGGAAACACCATATATTTT	once	.	TRBV4-1	TRBJ1-3
CASSPGPEGGGQPQHF	TGTGCCAGCTCACCTGGACCCGAAGGGGGCGGGCAGCCCCAGCATTTT	.	TRBD1	TRBV18	TRBJ1-5
CASRPSRVGELFF	TGTGCCAGCAGACCTTCCAGGGTCGGGGAGCTGTTTTTT	once	.	TRBV5-6	TRBJ2-2
CALLPIQGPEQYF	TGTGCCCTCCTCCCTATACAGGGGCCCGAGCAGTACTTC	.	TRBD1	TRBV7-9	TRBJ2-7
CASSIDRTTFNYGYTF	TGTGCCAGTAGTATAGATAGGACCACCTTTAACTATGGCTACACCTTC	.	.	TRBV19	TRBJ1-2
CASSFPTGAGNTIYF	TGTGCCAGCAGCTTTCCGACAGGGGCTGGAAACACCATATATTTT	.	TRBD1	TRBV7-2	TRBJ1-3
CASSVGETEAFF	TGTGCCAGCAGCGTAGGTGAGACTGAAGCTTTCTTT	.	.	TRBV9	TRBJ1-1
CSASAATGGAVGTNEKLFF	TGCAGTGCTAGTGCAGCGACAGGGGGCGCAGTAGGAACTAATGAAAAACTGTTTTTT	.	TRBD1	TRBV20-1	TRBJ1-4
CASYRGQLGDTQYF	TGTGCCAGCTACAGGGGCCAACTAGGAGATACGCAGTATTTT	.	TRBD1	TRBV7-9	TRBJ2-3
CASSPFNVPSTDTQYF	TGTGCCAGCAGCCCCTTCAACGTACCCTCCACAGATACGCAGTATTTT	.	.	TRBV7-9	TRBJ2-3
CAISGDGRRNEQYF	TGTGCCATCAGTGGGGACGGCCGTCGAAACGAGCAGTACTTC	.	.	TRBV10-3	TRBJ2-7
CASSSGPGNTIYF	TGTGCCAGCAGCTCAGGACCTGGAAACACCATATATTTT	.	.	TRBV9	TRBJ1-3
CASSVHSDGNTEAFF	TGTGCCAGCAGCGTACACTCGGACGGGAACACTGAAGCTTTCTTT	.	.	TRBV9	TRBJ1-1
CATPPGSTEAFF	TGTGCCACTCCTCCTGGATCCACTGAAGCTTTCTTT	.	.	TRBV15	TRBJ1-1
CASSWTSVSTGELFF	TGTGCCAGCAGTTGGACTAGCGTTTCGACCGGGGAGCTGTTTTTT	.	TRBD2	TRBV7-2	TRBJ2-2
CASSLQRGGDTDTQYF	TGTGCCAGCAGCCTTCAGCGGGGGGGCGACACAGATACGCAGTATTTT	.	TRBD2	TRBV4-2	TRBJ2-3
CASSLAELAGGYEQYF	TGCGCCAGCAGCTTGGCCGAGCTAGCGGGAGGCTACGAGCAGTACTTC	.	TRBD2	TRBV5-1	TRBJ2-7
CASSQARGQTQETQYF	TGTGCCAGCAGCCAAGCGAGGGGACAGACGCAAGAGACCCAGTACTTC	.	TRBD1	TRBV4-2	TRBJ2-5
CASSSGQIPGNTIYF	TGCGCCAGCAGCTCGGGACAGATTCCTGGAAACACCATATATTTT	few	TRBD1	TRBV5-1	TRBJ1-3
CASSTLAGGPYEQYF	TGTGCCAGCAGCACCTTAGCGGGAGGGCCCTACGAGCAGTACTTC	.	TRBD2	TRBV5-6	TRBJ2-7
CASSPRQNPYNEQFF	TGTGCCAGCAGCCCCCGACAGAACCCCTACAATGAGCAGTTCTTC	.	.	TRBV9	TRBJ2-1
CASSLISRRGEKLFF	TGTGCCAGCAGCCTCATTTCCAGAAGAGGCGAAAAACTGTTTTTT	.	.	TRBV3-1/TRBV3-2	TRBJ1-4
CASSVSTGANQPQHF	TGTGCCAGCAGCGTTTCGACAGGGGCCAATCAGCCCCAGCATTTT	.	TRBD1	TRBV9	TRBJ1-5
CASSQDGGTMNSPLHF	TGCGCCAGCAGCCAAGATGGGGGGACAATGAATTCACCCCTCCACTTT	.	.	TRBV4-3	TRBJ1-6
CASSLRDKETQYF	TGCGCCAGCAGCCTGAGGGACAAAGAGACCCAGTACTTC	.	.	TRBV5-1	TRBJ2-5
CASRQGRETEAFF	TGTGCCAGCCGCCAGGGCCGGGAAACTGAAGCTTTCTTT	.	.	TRBV7-9	TRBJ1-1
CASSSLSTSWPRNEQFF	TGTGCCAGCAGCTCGCTCTCGACTAGTTGGCCTCGCAATGAGCAGTTCTTC	.	.	TRBV5-6	TRBJ2-1
CASSLYQGTGNTIYF	TGTGCCAGCAGTTTATATCAGGGGACTGGAAACACCATATATTTT	.	.	TRBV27	TRBJ1-3
CASSRKAEDEKLFF	TGTGCCAGCAGTAGGAAGGCGGAAGATGAAAAACTGTTTTTT	.	.	TRBV3-1/TRBV3-2	TRBJ1-4
CASSLNTATSGPYNEQFF	TGTGCCAGCAGTCTTAATACTGCGACCTCAGGACCTTACAATGAGCAGTTCTTC	once	.	TRBV28	TRBJ2-1
CASSLASNRLAVGEETQYF	TGTGCCAGCAGCTTAGCGTCCAATAGGCTAGCTGTGGGAGAAGAGACCCAGTACTTC	.	.	TRBV7-2	TRBJ2-5
CASSPTGQTTNYGYTF	TGTGCCAGCAGTCCCACCGGACAGACAACCAACTATGGCTACACCTTC	.	.	TRBV6-2/TRBV6-3	TRBJ1-2
CASSPQGQGAYNEQFF	TGTGCCAGCTCACCGCAGGGACAGGGGGCTTACAATGAGCAGTTCTTC	.	TRBD1	TRBV18	TRBJ2-1
CASSLTDLNTEAFF	TGTGCCAGCAGCTTGACAGACCTGAACACTGAAGCTTTCTTT	once	.	TRBV6-5	TRBJ1-1
CASSNIAGGLSPTDTQYF	TGTGCCAGCAGTAACATAGCGGGAGGGCTCTCACCAACAGATACGCAGTATTTT	.	TRBD2	TRBV6-2/TRBV6-3	TRBJ2-3
CASSLGLEADVDYEQYF	TGTGCCAGCAGCTTAGGCCTAGAGGCGGACGTGGACTACGAGCAGTACTTC	.	.	TRBV13	TRBJ2-7
CASSYHPGNIQYF	TGTGCCAGCTCCTACCACCCAGGAAACATTCAGTACTTC	.	.	TRBV6-4	TRBJ2-4
CASSTRTSGRDTGELFF	TGTGCCAGTAGTACCCGGACTAGCGGGAGAGACACCGGGGAGCTGTTTTTT	.	TRBD2	TRBV19	TRBJ2-2
CASSSGSRGETQYF	TGTGCCAGCAGCTCGGGATCCCGAGGAGAGACCCAGTACTTC	.	.	TRBV14	TRBJ2-5
CASSSPGQFPEAFF	TGTGCCAGCAGCTCCCCGGGACAGTTTCCGGAAGCTTTCTTT	.	TRBD1	TRBV7-9	TRBJ1-1